A selection of T cell receptor beta chains follows, all from one sample in a study of OX40 agonist ivuxolimab in advanced cancers. Profiled with immunoSEQ multiplex PCR; TCRdb holds only in-frame clones, not every one. The sample lists 80,000 to 95,000 clones; about 88% were seen once. The sequencing here drew on CD4+ or CD8+ T cells sorted from blood, taken in a trial of the OX40 agonist ivuxolimab. The receptors originated from an adult with an advanced solid tumor such as melanoma, head and neck, liver or kidney cancer. Each CDR3 is given with its conserved first and last residue. D genes are given only for firm matches. Rows give clone size only sometimes, using once, few, many, or a class for an expanded clone.

j_gene: TRBJ1-3; d_gene: NA; abundance: NA; v_gene: TRBV4-1; CDR3aa: CASSLSFRDTIYF; CDR3nt: TGCGCCAGCAGCCTCAGCTTCAGGGACACCATATATTTT
j_gene: TRBJ2-1; d_gene: TRBD2; abundance: NA; v_gene: TRBV11-2; CDR3aa: CASSHLNLGLAGGREQFF; CDR3nt: TGTGCCAGCAGCCATTTAAATTTGGGACTAGCGGGAGGAAGGGAGCAGTTCTTC
j_gene: TRBJ1-1; d_gene: NA; abundance: NA; v_gene: TRBV19; CDR3aa: CASSINGGNTEAFF; CDR3nt: TGTGCCAGTAGTATAAATGGGGGGAACACTGAAGCTTTCTTT
j_gene: TRBJ2-3; d_gene: NA; abundance: once; v_gene: TRBV7-3; CDR3aa: CASSQGTGTDTQYF; CDR3nt: TGTGCCAGCAGCCAAGGGACCGGCACAGATACGCAGTATTTT
j_gene: TRBJ2-1; d_gene: NA; abundance: NA; v_gene: TRBV25-1; CDR3aa: CASGGRVDEQFF; CDR3nt: TGTGCCAGCGGTGGGAGAGTCGATGAGCAGTTCTTC
j_gene: TRBJ1-2; d_gene: NA; abundance: NA; v_gene: TRBV18; CDR3aa: CASSLRGPNYGYTF; CDR3nt: TGTGCCAGCTCCCTTAGGGGACCTAACTATGGCTACACCTTC
j_gene: TRBJ2-2; d_gene: NA; abundance: once; v_gene: TRBV9; CDR3aa: CASSVFGETGELFF; CDR3nt: TGTGCCAGCAGCGTATTCGGGGAAACCGGGGAGCTGTTTTTT
j_gene: TRBJ1-4; d_gene: TRBD1; abundance: NA; v_gene: TRBV29-1; CDR3aa: CSVGRTGQNEKLFF; CDR3nt: TGCAGCGTTGGGCGGACAGGGCAAAATGAAAAACTGTTTTTT
j_gene: TRBJ1-5; d_gene: NA; abundance: NA; v_gene: TRBV19; CDR3aa: CASSMWENQPQHF; CDR3nt: TGTGCCAGTAGTATGTGGGAAAATCAGCCCCAGCATTTT
j_gene: TRBJ2-3; d_gene: TRBD2; abundance: NA; v_gene: TRBV15; CDR3aa: CATSREVGSGRGTDTQYF; CDR3nt: TGTGCCACCAGCAGAGAGGTTGGTAGCGGGAGGGGCACAGATACGCAGTATTTT
j_gene: TRBJ2-3; d_gene: NA; abundance: NA; v_gene: TRBV9; CDR3aa: CASSYDFGTDTQYF; CDR3nt: TGTGCCAGCAGTTATGACTTCGGCACAGATACGCAGTATTTT
j_gene: TRBJ1-2; d_gene: NA; abundance: NA; v_gene: TRBV27; CDR3aa: CASTNGGHYGYTF; CDR3nt: TGTGCCAGCACCAACGGGGGACACTATGGCTACACCTTC